This TCR beta chain was found in a study of cytomegalovirus exposure and HLA in healthy donors. The sample holds a few counts of this clone. What it recognizes is unknown. Regarding the study as a whole: A likely sequencing artifact accounted for one observed cluster of highly shared sequence variants. Researchers catalogued 160 or so TCR beta chains as cytomegalovirus-associated. Through in vitro validation, a few CMV-associated chains were shown to be specific for CMV antigens.

This CDR3 comprises 15 residues. The V gene's germline CDR1 is MNHNY and CDR2 SVGAGI (reference sequence). V was trimmed by 0 bases and J by 8 bases, leaving 16 bases between them. The PCR ran on 60 Vbeta and 13 Jbeta primers. Methods used by the authors: Later reanalysis found around 84 million unique TCR beta chains, about 11 million of them shared. Profiled with immunoSEQ multiplex PCR; TCRdb holds only in-frame clones, not every one. V and J calls and clone size follow that table, whereas D and trimming were derived from the DNA. Among fewer than 200,000 clones listed, roughly a tenth were seen once.

V usage is TRBV6-6 and J usage is TRBJ2-5, with TRBD2 as a possible D gene (6 bases). This TCR was sampled from a woman aged 25-40 years in good health and CMV-seropositive. The sequenced sample consisted of PBMCs. CDR3 residues: CASSYSNGIGSTQYF. The DNA of the CDR3 is TGTGCCAGCAGTTACTCCAACGGCATCGGGAGCACCCAGTACTTC.